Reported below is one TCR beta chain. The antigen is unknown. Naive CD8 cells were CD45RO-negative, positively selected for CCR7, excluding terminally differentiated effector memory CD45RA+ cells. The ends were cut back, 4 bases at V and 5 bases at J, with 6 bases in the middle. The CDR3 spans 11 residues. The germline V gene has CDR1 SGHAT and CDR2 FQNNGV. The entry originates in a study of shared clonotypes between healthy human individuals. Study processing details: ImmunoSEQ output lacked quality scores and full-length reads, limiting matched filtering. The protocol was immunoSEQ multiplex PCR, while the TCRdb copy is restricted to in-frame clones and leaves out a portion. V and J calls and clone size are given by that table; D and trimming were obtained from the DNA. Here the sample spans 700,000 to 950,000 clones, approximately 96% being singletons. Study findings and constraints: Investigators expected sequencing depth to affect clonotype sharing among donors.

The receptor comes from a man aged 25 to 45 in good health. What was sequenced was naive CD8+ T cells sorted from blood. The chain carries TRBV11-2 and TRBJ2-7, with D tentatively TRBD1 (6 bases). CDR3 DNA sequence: TGTGCCAGCAGCTCAGGGGACGAGCAGTACTTC. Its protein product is CASSSGDEQYF.